The 6 T cell receptor beta chains below all came from one sample that was sequenced in a study of shared clonotypes between healthy human individuals. Clones were sequenced by immunoSEQ multiplex PCR, and TCRdb holds only the in-frame ones, with some missing. The sample yields more than 2,000,000 clones, around 90% seen once. Sequencing was carried out using naive CD4+ T cells sorted from blood. Subset noted: CD45RA+ positively selected. These receptors all come from a young man in good health.

The V call is TRBV4-3, the J call TRBJ2-7; 11 bases are a match to TRBD2. With 0 bases clipped from V and 3 bases from J, the junction kept 4 bases outside the gene matches. CDR1 is LGHNA and CDR2 is YSLEER in the germline V gene. The CDR3 contains 16 residues. CDR3 sequence (DNA): TGCGCCAGCAGCCAAGACGGGACTAGCGGATACTACGAGCAGTACTTC. Its protein product is CASSQDGTSGYYEQYF.

J is TRBJ2-5 and V is TRBV6-1; TRBD2 might be the D (6 bases). The J call may be incorrect, as the DNA end agrees better with TRBJ2-7. CDR3 size: 13 residues. Per germline, CDR1 MNHNS and CDR2 SASEGT. The chain's CDR3 is CASREGPTYEQYF. DNA for the CDR3: TGTGCCAGCAGGGAGGGGCCAACCTACGAGCAGTACTTC.

The chain links TRBV5-1 to TRBJ2-3; 11 positions agree with TRBD2. V trimming: 4 bases; J trimming: 4 bases; junction bases outside the gene matches: 5. Germline-derived CDR1 and CDR2 are SGHRS and YFSETQ. The CDR3 is made up of 15 amino acids. The CDR3 reads CASSKTSGIADTQYF. The CDR3 DNA reads TGCGCCAGCAGCAAGACTAGCGGGATTGCAGATACGCAGTATTTT.

V usage is TRBV2 and J usage is TRBJ1-1; D is undetermined. The CDR3 contains 14 residues. Germline loops: CDR1 SNHLY, CDR2 FYNNEI. Trimming removed 4 bases from V and 2 bases from J, with 11 bases in between. The CDR3 nucleotides are TGTGCCAGCAGTGTTGGAGGTGACAACACTGAAGCTTTCTTT. Its protein product is CASSVGGDNTEAFF.

There are a few counts of this clone. Other DNA sequences from this sample encode an identical CDR3 as well. The J gene is TRBJ1-6, the V gene TRBV9; tentative D call: TRBD1 (6 bases). Between the trimmed V and J ends, which lost 4 bases and 7 bases, there was a span of 12 bases. There are 14 residues in the CDR3. Germline V gives CDR1 SGDLS, CDR2 YYNGEE. CDR3: CASSPQGGNSPLHF. The CDR3 nucleotides read TGTGCCAGCAGCCCACAAGGGGGGAATTCACCCCTCCACTTT.

The chain links TRBV5-6 to TRBJ1-1; no reliable D call. Trimming left V 4 bases short and J 0 bases short, with 10 bases between. Looked up from germline, CDR1 is SGHDT and CDR2 is YYEEEE. The CDR3 runs to 14 residues. The CDR3 spells CASSHRLVNTEAFF. The CDR3 DNA is TGTGCCAGCAGCCATAGGCTAGTGAACACTGAAGCTTTCTTT.